The T cell receptor beta chain described here comes from a study of somatic mutations in cytotoxic T cells in rheumatoid arthritis. Whole-study results and caveats: The study found that the largest CD8+ clone exceeded 20% of CD8+ cells in about an eighth of the roughly 60 patients.

Method: immunoSEQ multiplex PCR; TCRdb's copy keeps in-frame clones and lacks some. The repertoire holds 12,000 or so clones, nearly 80% seen once, with 14% in the top ten. This clone was found a few times. The antigen remains undetermined. Germline lookup yields CDR1 LGHNA and CDR2 YNFKEQ. The CDR3 is 17 residues long. Unmatched junction bases numbered 12, after V lost 7 bases and J lost 5 bases. This clonotype was obtained from a man aged 50 to 60 in good health. Source material: CD8+ T cells sorted from blood. The chain recombines TRBV4-2 with TRBJ2-7, with 15 bases identical to TRBD2. Here the CDR3 reads CASNTGLAGGTKDEQYF. Here the CDR3 DNA reads TGTGCCAGCAATACGGGACTAGCGGGAGGAACTAAGGACGAGCAGTACTTC.